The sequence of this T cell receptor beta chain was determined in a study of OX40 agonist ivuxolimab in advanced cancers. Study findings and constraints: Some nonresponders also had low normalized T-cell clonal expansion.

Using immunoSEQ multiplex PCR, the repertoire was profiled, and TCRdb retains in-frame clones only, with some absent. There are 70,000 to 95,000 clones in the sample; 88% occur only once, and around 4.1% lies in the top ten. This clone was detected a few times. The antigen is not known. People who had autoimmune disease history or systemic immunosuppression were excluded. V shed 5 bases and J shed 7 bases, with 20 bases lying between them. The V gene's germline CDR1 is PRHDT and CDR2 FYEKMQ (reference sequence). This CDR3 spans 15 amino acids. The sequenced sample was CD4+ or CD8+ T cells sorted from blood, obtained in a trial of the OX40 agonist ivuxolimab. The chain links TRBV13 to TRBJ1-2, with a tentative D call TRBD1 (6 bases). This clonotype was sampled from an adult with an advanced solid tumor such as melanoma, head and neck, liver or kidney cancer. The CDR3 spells CASSTYREGIGGYTF. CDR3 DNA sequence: TGTGCCAGCAGCACTTACAGGGAAGGGATCGGTGGCTACACCTTC.